The clone carrying this T cell receptor (beta chain) was picked up many times. As yet, its antigen is unknown. By quantitative 5'-RACE with molecular barcodes, the TCR beta libraries were made. TCRdb independently ran MiXCR on the 5' RACE reads; one entry per CDR3 protein. The sample yields 25,000 to 35,000 distinct CDR3 sequences, roughly 6.8% seen once. V gave up 4 bases and J gave up 4 bases; unmatched junction bases: 21. Germline V gene lookup returns CDR1 MGHRA and CDR2 YSYEKL. This CDR3 contains 21 residues. This sample is part of a study of CD8 T cells in ankylosing spondylitis. Study observations and caveats: Reactive arthritis synovial fluid and blood were previously reported to contain some motif variants. Significant enrichment of disease-linked clones was reported in matched ankylosing spondylitis synovial fluid. Characteristic of ankylosing spondylitis blood, it appeared, was a TCR beta motif comprising roughly 8 highly homologous variants.

The chain is built from TRBV4-1 and TRBJ2-1; 11 nucleotides agree with TRBD1. The TCR was taken from a male donor with ankylosing spondylitis or in good health (not recorded which). The sequenced sample was blood, either unsorted or a sorted T cell fraction (not recorded which). The DNA for the CDR3 is TGCGCCAGCAGCCTTTCGGACCGGGACAGGGGGTACCCAATCCAATACAATGAGCAGTTCTTC. This translates into CASSLSDRDRGYPIQYNEQFF.